This T cell receptor beta chain was sequenced during a study of technical replicates of blood from a handful of donors. The ends lost 10 bases at V and 8 bases at J; junction bases unmatched: 6. The germline V gene encodes CDR1 MNHNS and CDR2 SASEGT. The CDR3 has 12 residues. Assay used: immunoSEQ multiplex PCR; TCRdb lists only in-frame clones, some missing. The table has around 76,000 clones, 91% seen once. This clone was found once. This rearrangement joins TRBV6-1 to TRBJ2-4; 9 bases are shared with TRBD1. Sequenced sample: T cells isolated from PBMCs. The receptor's source is a human donor in good health. The CDR3: CATHRGLDIQYF. The CDR3 region has the DNA TGTGCCACCCACAGGGGGCTAGACATTCAGTACTTC.